This TCR beta chain was retrieved from a study of T cell responses to AZD1222 COVID-19 vaccine. Regarding the study as a whole: As reported, nearly half of all spike-specific TCRs target variant regions that are unmutated. Among those given AZD1222, only five or six were seropositive at baseline. Repertoires were obtained solely post-peak T cell response. Clonal diversity was possibly underestimated, and the donors were mostly white British, with more females.

This clone was counted at least ten times. No antigen is known for it. Repertoires were generated with immunoSEQ multiplex PCR, while TCRdb's copy carries only in-frame clones and drops some. The sample shows tens of thousands of clones, 65% to 90% of them seen only once. V was trimmed by 0 bases and J by 3 bases, leaving 11 bases between them. The germline CDR1 and CDR2 sequences are MNHEY and SMNVEV (reference sequence). The CDR3 covers 15 residues. The receptor was derived from an adult in good health. This specimen was peripheral blood, taken on day 0 of AZD1222 vaccination. This chain joins TRBV27 and TRBJ1-2; D is unclear. The CDR3 is CASSLSSRSDYGYTF. CDR3 bases: TGTGCCAGCAGTTTATCTAGTAGGTCAGACTATGGCTACACCTTC.